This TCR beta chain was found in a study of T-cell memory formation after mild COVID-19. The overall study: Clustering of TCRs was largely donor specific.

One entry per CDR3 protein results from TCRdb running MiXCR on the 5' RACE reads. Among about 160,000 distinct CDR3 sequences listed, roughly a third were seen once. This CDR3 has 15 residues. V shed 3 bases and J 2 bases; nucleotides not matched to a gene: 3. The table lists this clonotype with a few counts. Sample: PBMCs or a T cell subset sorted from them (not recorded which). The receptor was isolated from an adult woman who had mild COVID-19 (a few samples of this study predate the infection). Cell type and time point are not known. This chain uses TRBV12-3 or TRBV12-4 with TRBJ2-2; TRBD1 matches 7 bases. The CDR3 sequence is CASSLGQPNTGELFF. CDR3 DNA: TGTGCCAGCAGTTTGGGACAGCCCAACACCGGGGAGCTGTTTTTT.